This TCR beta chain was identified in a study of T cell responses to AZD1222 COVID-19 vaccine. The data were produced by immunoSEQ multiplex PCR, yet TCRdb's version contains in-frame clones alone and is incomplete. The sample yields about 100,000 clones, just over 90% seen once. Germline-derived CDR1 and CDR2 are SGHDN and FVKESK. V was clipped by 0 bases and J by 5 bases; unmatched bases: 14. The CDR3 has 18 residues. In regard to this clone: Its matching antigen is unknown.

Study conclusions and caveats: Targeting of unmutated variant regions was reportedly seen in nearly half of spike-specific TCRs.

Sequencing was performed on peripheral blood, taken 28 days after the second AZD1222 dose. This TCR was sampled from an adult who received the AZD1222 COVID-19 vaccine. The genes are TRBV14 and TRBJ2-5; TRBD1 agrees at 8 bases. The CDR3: CASSQDTQGASRRETQYF. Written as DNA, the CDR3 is TGTGCCAGCAGCCAAGATACGCAGGGGGCCTCCCGGAGGGAGACCCAGTACTTC. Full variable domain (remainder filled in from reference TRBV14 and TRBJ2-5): EAGVTQFPSHSVIEKGQTVTLRCDPISGHDNLYWYRRVMGKEIKFLLHFVKESKQDESGMPNNRFLAERTGGTYSTLKVQPAELEDSGVYFCASSQDTQGASRRETQYFGPGTRLLVL.